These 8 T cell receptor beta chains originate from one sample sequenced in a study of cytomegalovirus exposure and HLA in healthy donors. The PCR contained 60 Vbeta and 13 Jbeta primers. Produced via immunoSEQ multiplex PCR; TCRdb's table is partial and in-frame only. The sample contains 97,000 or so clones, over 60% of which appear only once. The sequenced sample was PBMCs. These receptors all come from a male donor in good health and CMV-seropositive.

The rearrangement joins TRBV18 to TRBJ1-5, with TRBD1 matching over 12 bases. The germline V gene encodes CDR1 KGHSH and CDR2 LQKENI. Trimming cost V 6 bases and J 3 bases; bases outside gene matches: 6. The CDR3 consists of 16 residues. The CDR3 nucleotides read TGTGCCAGCTCCCGGGGGACAGGGGGCACCAATCAGCCCCAGCATTTT. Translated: CASSRGTGGTNQPQHF. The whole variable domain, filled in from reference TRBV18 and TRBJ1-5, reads NAGVMQNPRHLVRRRGQEARLRCSPMKGHSHVYWYRQLPEEGLKFMVYLQKENIIDESGMPKERFSAEFPKEGPSILRIQQVVRGDSAAYFCASSRGTGGTNQPQHFGDGTRLSIL.

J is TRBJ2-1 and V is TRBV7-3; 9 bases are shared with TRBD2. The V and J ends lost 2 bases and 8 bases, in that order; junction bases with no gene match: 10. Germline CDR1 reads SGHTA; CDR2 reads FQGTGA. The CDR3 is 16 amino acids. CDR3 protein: CASSLGVAGGGDEQFF. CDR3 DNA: TGTGCCAGCAGCTTAGGAGTGGCGGGAGGGGGCGATGAGCAGTTCTTC.

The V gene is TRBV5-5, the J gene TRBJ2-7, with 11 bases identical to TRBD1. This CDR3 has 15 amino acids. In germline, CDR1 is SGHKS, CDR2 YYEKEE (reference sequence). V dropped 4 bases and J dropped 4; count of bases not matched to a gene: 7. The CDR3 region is CASSPRDRGIYEQYF. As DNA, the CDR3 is TGTGCCAGCAGCCCAAGGGACAGGGGGATATACGAGCAGTACTTC. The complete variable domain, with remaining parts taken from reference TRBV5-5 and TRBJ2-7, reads DAGVTQSPTHLIKTRGQQVTLRCSPISGHKSVSWYQQVLGQGPQFIFQYYEKEERGRGNFPDRFSARQFPNYSSELNVNALLLGDSALYLCASSPRDRGIYEQYFGPGTRLTVT.

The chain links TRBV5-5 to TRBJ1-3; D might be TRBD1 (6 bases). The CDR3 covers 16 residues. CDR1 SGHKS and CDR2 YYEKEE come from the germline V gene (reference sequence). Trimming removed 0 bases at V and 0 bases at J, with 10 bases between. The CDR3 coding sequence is TGTGCCAGCAGCTTGGCGTGGGGGCTCTCTGGAAACACCATATATTTT. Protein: CASSLAWGLSGNTIYF.

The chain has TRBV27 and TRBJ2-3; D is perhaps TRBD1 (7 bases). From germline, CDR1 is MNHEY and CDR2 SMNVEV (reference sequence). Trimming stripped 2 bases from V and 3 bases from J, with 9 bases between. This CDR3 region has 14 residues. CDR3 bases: TGTGCCAGCAGTTTAGCAGGGGGGACAGATACGCAGTATTTT. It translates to CASSLAGGTDTQYF.

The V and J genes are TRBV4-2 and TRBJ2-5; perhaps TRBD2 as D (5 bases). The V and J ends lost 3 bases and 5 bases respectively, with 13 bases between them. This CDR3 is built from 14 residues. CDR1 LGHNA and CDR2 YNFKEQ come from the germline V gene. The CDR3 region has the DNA TGTGCCAGCAGCCAGGAACTAGTGCGGGAGACCCAGTACTTC. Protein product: CASSQELVRETQYF.

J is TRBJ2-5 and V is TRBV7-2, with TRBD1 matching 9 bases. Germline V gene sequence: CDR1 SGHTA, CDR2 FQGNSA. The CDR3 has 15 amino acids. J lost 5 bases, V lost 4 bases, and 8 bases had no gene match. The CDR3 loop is CASSSGQGLSETQYF. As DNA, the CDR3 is TGTGCCAGCAGCTCGGGACAGGGTCTAAGCGAGACCCAGTACTTC.

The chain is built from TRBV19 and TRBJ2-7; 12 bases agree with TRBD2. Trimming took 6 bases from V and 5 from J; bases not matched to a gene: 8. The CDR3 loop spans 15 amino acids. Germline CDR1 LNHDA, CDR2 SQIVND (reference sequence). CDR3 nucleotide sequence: TGTGCCAGTAGGCCAACTAGCGGGAGGCCCCACGAGCAGTACTTC. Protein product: CASRPTSGRPHEQYF. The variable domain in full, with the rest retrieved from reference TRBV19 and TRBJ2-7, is DGGITQSPKYLFRKEGQNVTLSCEQNLNHDAMYWYRQDPGQGLRLIYYSQIVNDFQKGDIAEGYSVSREKKESFPLTVTSAQKNPTAFYLCASRPTSGRPHEQYFGPGTRLTVT.